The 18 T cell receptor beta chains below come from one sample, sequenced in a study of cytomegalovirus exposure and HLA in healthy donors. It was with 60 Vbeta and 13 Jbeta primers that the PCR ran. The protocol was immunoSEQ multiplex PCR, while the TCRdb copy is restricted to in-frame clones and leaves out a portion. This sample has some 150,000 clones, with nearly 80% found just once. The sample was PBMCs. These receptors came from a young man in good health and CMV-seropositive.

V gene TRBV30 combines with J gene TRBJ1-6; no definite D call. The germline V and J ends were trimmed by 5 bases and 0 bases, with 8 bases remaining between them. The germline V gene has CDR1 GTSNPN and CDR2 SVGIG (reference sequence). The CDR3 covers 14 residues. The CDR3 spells CAWGTFSYNSPLHF. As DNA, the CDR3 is TGTGCCTGGGGTACATTCTCCTATAATTCACCCCTCCACTTT.

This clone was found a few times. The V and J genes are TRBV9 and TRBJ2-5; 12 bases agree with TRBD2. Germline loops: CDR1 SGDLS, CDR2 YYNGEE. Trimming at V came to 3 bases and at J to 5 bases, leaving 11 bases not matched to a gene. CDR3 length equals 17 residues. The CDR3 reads CASSATSGGSGWETQYF. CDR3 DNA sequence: TGTGCCAGCAGCGCAACTAGCGGGGGGTCGGGTTGGGAGACCCAGTACTTC.

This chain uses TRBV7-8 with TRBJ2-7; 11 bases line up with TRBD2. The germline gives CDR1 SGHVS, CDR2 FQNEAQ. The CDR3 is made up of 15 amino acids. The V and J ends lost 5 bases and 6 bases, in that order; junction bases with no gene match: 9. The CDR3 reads CASSTTSGRSSEQYF. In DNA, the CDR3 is TGTGCCAGCAGCACCACTAGCGGGAGATCTTCCGAGCAGTACTTC.

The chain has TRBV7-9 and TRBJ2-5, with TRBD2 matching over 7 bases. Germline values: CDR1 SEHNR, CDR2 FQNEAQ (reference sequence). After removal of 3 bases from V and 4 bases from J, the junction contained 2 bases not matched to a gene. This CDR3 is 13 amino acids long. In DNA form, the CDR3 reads TGTGCCAGCAGCTTGGGAGGGATAGAGACCCAGTACTTC. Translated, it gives CASSLGGIETQYF.

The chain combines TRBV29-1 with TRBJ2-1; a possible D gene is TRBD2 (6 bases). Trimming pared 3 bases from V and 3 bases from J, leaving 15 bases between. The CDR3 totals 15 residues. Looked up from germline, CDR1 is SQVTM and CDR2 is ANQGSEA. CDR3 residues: CSVEQGRGSYNEQFF. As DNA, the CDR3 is TGCAGCGTTGAGCAAGGGCGGGGAAGCTACAATGAGCAGTTCTTC.

The CDR3 spells CASSPYTGQGTTEAFF. CDR3 bases: TGTGCCAGCTCACCATACACGGGACAGGGGACCACTGAAGCTTTCTTT. J is TRBJ1-1 and V is TRBV18, with 10 bases lining up with TRBD1. With 2 bases clipped from V and 4 bases from J, the junction kept 7 bases outside the gene matches. This CDR3 region has 16 residues. Germline-derived CDR1 and CDR2 are KGHSH and LQKENI.

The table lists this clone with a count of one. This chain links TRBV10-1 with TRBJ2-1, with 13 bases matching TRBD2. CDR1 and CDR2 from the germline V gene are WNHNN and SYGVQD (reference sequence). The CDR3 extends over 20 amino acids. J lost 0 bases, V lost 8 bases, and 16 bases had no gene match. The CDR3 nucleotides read TGCGCCAGCGGAGAAACGTTAGGGACTAGCGGGGTGAGCTCCTACAATGAGCAGTTCTTC. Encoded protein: CASGETLGTSGVSSYNEQFF.

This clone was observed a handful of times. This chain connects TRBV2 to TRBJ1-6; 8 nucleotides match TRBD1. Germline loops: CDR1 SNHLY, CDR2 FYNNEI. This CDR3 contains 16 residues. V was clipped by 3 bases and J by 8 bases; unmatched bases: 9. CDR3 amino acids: CASSDSAGGSDSPLHF. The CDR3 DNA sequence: TGTGCCAGCAGTGACTCTGCAGGGGGCTCTGATTCACCCCTCCACTTT.

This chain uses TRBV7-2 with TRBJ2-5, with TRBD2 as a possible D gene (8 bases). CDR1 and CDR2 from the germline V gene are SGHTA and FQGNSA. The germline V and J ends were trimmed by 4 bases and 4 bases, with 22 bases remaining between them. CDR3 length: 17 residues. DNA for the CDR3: TGTGCCAGCAGCTCCCGGGGGGGACAGTGGACTCGAGAGACCCAGTACTTC. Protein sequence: CASSSRGGQWTRETQYF.

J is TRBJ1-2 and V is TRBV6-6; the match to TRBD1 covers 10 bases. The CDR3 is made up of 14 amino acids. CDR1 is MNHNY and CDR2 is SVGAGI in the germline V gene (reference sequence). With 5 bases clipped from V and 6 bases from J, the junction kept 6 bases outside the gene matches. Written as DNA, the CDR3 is TGTGCCAGCAGTCCTAGACAGGGGGCCGATGGCTACACCTTC. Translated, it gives CASSPRQGADGYTF.

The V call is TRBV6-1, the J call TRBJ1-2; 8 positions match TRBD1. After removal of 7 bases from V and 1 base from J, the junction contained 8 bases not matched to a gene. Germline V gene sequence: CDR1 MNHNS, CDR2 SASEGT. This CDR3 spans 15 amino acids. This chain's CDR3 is CASIPTGGNNYGYTF. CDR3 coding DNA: TGTGCCAGCATTCCTACAGGGGGAAATAACTATGGCTACACCTTC.

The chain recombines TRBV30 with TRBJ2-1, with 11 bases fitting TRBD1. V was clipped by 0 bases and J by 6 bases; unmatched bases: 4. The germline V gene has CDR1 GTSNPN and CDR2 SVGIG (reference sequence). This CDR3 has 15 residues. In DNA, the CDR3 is TGTGCCTGGAGTGTCGGACAGGGGGCAATCAATGAGCAGTTCTTC. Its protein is CAWSVGQGAINEQFF.

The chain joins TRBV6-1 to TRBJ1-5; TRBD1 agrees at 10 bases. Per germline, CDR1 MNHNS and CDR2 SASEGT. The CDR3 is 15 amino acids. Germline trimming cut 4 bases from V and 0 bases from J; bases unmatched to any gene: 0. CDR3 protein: CASSGTGGSNQPQHF. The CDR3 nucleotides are TGTGCCAGCAGTGGGACAGGGGGTAGCAATCAGCCCCAGCATTTT.

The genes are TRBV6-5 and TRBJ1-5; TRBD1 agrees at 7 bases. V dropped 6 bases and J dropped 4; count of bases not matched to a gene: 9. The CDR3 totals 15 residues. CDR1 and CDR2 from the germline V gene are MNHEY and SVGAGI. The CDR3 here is CASSPDRVGNQPQHF. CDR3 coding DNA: TGTGCCAGCAGCCCCGACAGGGTTGGGAATCAGCCCCAGCATTTT.

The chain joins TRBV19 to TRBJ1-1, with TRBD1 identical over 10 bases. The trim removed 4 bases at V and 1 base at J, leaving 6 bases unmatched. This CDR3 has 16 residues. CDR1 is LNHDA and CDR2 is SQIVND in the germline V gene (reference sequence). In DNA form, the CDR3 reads TGTGCCAGTAGTACGCTCCGGGACAGGGGGAACACTGAAGCTTTCTTT. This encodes CASSTLRDRGNTEAFF.

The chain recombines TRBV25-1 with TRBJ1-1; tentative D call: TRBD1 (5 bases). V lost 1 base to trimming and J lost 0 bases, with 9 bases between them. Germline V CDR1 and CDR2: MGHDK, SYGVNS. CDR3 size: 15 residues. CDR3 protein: CASSESAGVNTEAFF. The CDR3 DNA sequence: TGTGCCAGCAGTGAATCGGCGGGGGTGAACACTGAAGCTTTCTTT.

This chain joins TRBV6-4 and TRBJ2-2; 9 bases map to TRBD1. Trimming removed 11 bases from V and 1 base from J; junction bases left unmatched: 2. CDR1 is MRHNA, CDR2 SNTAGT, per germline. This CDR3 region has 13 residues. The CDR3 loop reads CAWGQGNTGELFF. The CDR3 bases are TGTGCCTGGGGACAGGGGAACACCGGGGAGCTGTTTTTT.

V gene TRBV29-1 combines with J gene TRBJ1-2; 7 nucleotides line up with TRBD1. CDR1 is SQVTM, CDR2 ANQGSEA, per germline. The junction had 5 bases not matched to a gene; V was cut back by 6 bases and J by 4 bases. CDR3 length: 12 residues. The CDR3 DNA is TGCAGCGTGTTACAGGGGACCTATGGCTACACCTTC. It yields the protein CSVLQGTYGYTF. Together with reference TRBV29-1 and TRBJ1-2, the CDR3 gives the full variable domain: SAVISQKPSRDICQRGTSLTIQCQVDSQVTMMFWYRQQPGQSLTLIATANQGSEATYESGFVIDKFPISRPNLTFSTLTVSNMSPEDSSIYLCSVLQGTYGYTFGSGTRLTVV.